Below are 14 T cell receptor beta chains sequenced from a single sample in a study of blood T cells in healthy people across ages. Alongside a J-beta primer mix, a sample-barcoded 5' primer served in a second PCR lasting roughly 7 to 11 cycles. A single record per CDR3 protein comes from TCRdb applying MiXCR to the 5' RACE reads. The sample has hundreds of thousands of distinct CDR3 sequences, 20% to 25% seen once. The sample was blood. Every receptor here comes from a man in his 70s in good health.

The V and J genes are TRBV7-3 and TRBJ2-5; tentative D call: TRBD2 (5 bases). The J call may be wrong; the DNA end is better matched by TRBJ2-7. The CDR3 loop spans 15 amino acids. From germline, CDR1 is SGHTA and CDR2 FQGTGA. The CDR3 nucleotides read TGTGCCAGCAGCTTAGAAGCGGACCTCTCCTACGAGCAGTACTTC. This encodes CASSLEADLSYEQYF.

This clonotype occurred a few times. The genes are TRBV18 and TRBJ1-2; TRBD1 matches 10 bases. Germline V gene data show CDR1 as KGHSH and CDR2 as LQKENI. The CDR3 runs 14 residues. V lost 6 bases, J lost 6 bases, and 7 bases stayed unmatched. The chain's CDR3 is CASSVGQGQDGYTF. The CDR3 DNA is TGTGCCAGCTCCGTGGGACAGGGGCAGGATGGCTACACCTTC. Variable domain in full (rest from reference TRBV18 and TRBJ1-2): NAGVMQNPRHLVRRRGQEARLRCSPMKGHSHVYWYRQLPEEGLKFMVYLQKENIIDESGMPKERFSAEFPKEGPSILRIQQVVRGDSAAYFCASSVGQGQDGYTFGSGTRLTVV.

In regard to this clonotype: An end of the junction does not agree with germline; a read error may underlie this. This rearrangement joins TRBV7-3 to TRBJ2-6, with TRBD1 identical over 7 bases. This CDR3 is built from 12 residues. The V gene's germline CDR1 is SGHTA and CDR2 FQGTGA. CDR3 nucleotide sequence: TGTGCCAGCAGTTCAGGGGGCAACGTCCTGACTTTC. Translation: CASSSGGNVLTF.

This clonotype was seen only a few times. CDR3 bases: TGTGCCAGCAGTTACTCCGGGACCTCGTACCAAGAGACCCAGTACTTC. It specifies CASSYSGTSYQETQYF. V gene TRBV6-2 or TRBV6-3 combines with J gene TRBJ2-5; perhaps D is TRBD1 or TRBD2 (5 bases each). There are 16 residues in the CDR3. The V end was cut by 0 bases, the J end by 0 bases, with 11 bases between. From germline, CDR1 is MNHEY and CDR2 SVGEGT.

This clonotype was counted a few times. This sequence joins TRBV5-1 and TRBJ2-4; D may match TRBD1 or TRBD2 (5 bases each). The CDR3 sequence is 13 residues long. V dropped 1 base and J dropped 7 bases, with 9 bases sitting between them. The germline V gene has CDR1 SGHRS and CDR2 YFSETQ. Written as DNA, the CDR3 is TGCGCCAGCAGCTTGATCGAGGGGAACATTCAGTACTTC. It specifies CASSLIEGNIQYF.

The V gene is TRBV12-3 or TRBV12-4, the J gene TRBJ2-1; TRBD2 matches 8 bases. The J call is doubtful: the DNA matches TRBJ2-7 better. The CDR3 runs 17 residues. DNA of the CDR3: TGTGCCAGCAGTTTACCCGGGAGGGCCGCTAACGTCCACGAGCAGTACTTC. It yields the protein CASSLPGRAANVHEQYF.

V gene TRBV7-2 combines with J gene TRBJ2-7; no reliable D call. CDR3 length: 15 residues. Germline assignment: CDR1 SGHTA and CDR2 FQGNSA. Deletions cut 1 base from V and 5 bases from J, with 15 bases between. CDR3 in amino acids: CASSLVGVAPHEQYF. DNA for the CDR3: TGTGCCAGCAGCTTAGTCGGAGTTGCTCCCCACGAGCAGTACTTC. Filled out from reference TRBV7-2 and TRBJ2-7, the complete variable domain reads GAGVSQSPSNKVTEKGKDVELRCDPISGHTALYWYRQSLGQGLEFLIYFQGNSAPDKSGLPSDRFSAERTGGSVSTLTIQRTQQEDSAVYLCASSLVGVAPHEQYFGPGTRLTVT.

In its sample, this clonotype was seen a few times. The chain employs TRBV9 and TRBJ1-2; D gene ambiguous. This CDR3 contains 15 residues. Germline V gives CDR1 SGDLS, CDR2 YYNGEE. V lost 0 bases, J lost 4 bases, and 13 bases lay in between. The CDR3 sequence: CASSVAPTAGYGYTF. CDR3 DNA sequence: TGTGCCAGCAGCGTAGCTCCGACGGCGGGCTATGGCTACACCTTC.

This clonotype came up a few times. This rearrangement joins TRBV3-1 to TRBJ1-5, with a possible D match to TRBD1 (5 bases). The V end was cut by 0 bases, the J end by 8 bases, with 17 bases between. CDR3 size: 16 residues. Germline V lookup: CDR1 LGHDT, CDR2 YNNKEL (reference sequence). Here the CDR3 DNA reads TGTGCCAGCAGCCAAGATAGTGTTGGGGGGGGAGAGCCCCAGCATTTT. This codes for CASSQDSVGGGEPQHF.

The table lists this clonotype with a few counts. The chain combines TRBV7-9 with TRBJ2-5; the match to TRBD2 covers 9 bases. The junction had 6 bases not matched to a gene; V was cut back by 3 bases and J by 4 bases. The V gene's germline CDR1 is SEHNR and CDR2 FQNEAQ (reference sequence). This CDR3 comprises 15 residues. The chain's CDR3 is CASSFRVAGVETQYF. The CDR3 DNA sequence: TGTGCCAGCAGCTTTAGGGTAGCGGGAGTAGAGACCCAGTACTTC. The full variable domain, with the rest looked up from reference TRBV7-9 and TRBJ2-5, is DTGVSQNPRHKITKRGQNVTFRCDPISEHNRLYWYRQTLGQGPEFLTYFQNEAQLEKSRLLSDRFSAERPKGSFSTLEIQRTEQGDSAMYLCASSFRVAGVETQYFGPGTRLLVL.

This clonotype was counted a few times. The gene calls are TRBV25-1 and TRBJ2-1, with TRBD1 identical over 10 bases. V dropped 2 bases and J dropped 4; count of bases not matched to a gene: 5. Germline V gene lookup returns CDR1 MGHDK and CDR2 SYGVNS. This CDR3 is 16 amino acids long. DNA of the CDR3: TGTGCCAGCAGTGAAACGGGACAGGGGTATTACAATGAGCAGTTCTTC. It encodes CASSETGQGYYNEQFF.

The V gene is TRBV6-2 or TRBV6-3, the J gene TRBJ2-5, with 10 bases matching TRBD2. Germline V CDR1 and CDR2: MNHEY, SVGEGT. CDR3 length: 14 residues. The ends lost 7 bases at V and 4 bases at J; junction bases unmatched: 6. CDR3 in DNA: TGTGCCAGCACCGGAGCGGGAGGGCCAGAGACCCAGTACTTC. It translates to CASTGAGGPETQYF.

This clonotype was detected once. V is TRBV3-1 and J is TRBJ1-2, with 7 bases identical to TRBD1. The CDR3 is made up of 15 amino acids. The ends lost 4 bases at V and 5 bases at J; junction bases unmatched: 10. Germline loops: CDR1 LGHDT, CDR2 YNNKEL (reference sequence). The CDR3 region is CASSLLLTGEYGYTF. In nucleotides, the CDR3 is TGTGCCAGCAGCCTCCTCCTTACAGGGGAATATGGCTACACCTTC.

This clonotype was seen only a few times. The V gene is TRBV29-1, the J gene TRBJ1-4, with D possibly TRBD1 on 6 matching bases. Germline V CDR1 and CDR2: SQVTM, ANQGSEA. Deletions cut 6 bases from V and 7 bases from J, with 21 bases between. The length of the CDR3 is 15 residues. In DNA form, the CDR3 reads TGCAGCGTCGGTGGGTGGAGGGGGAGTAGTGAAAAACTGTTTTTT. Protein: CSVGGWRGSSEKLFF. The whole variable domain, remainder taken from reference TRBV29-1 and TRBJ1-4, is SAVISQKPSRDICQRGTSLTIQCQVDSQVTMMFWYRQQPGQSLTLIATANQGSEATYESGFVIDKFPISRPNLTFSTLTVSNMSPEDSSIYLCSVGGWRGSSEKLFFGSGTQLSVL.